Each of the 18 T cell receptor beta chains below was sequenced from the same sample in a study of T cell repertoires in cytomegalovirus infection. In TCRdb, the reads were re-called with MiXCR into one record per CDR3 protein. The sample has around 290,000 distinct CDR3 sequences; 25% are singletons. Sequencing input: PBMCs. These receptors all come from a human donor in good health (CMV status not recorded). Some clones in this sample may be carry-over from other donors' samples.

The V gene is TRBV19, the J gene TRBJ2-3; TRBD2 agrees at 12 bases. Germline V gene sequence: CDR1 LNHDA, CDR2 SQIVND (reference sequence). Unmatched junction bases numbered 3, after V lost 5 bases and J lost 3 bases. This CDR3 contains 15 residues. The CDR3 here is CASSLAGGRTDTQYF. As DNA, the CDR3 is TGTGCCAGTAGTCTAGCGGGAGGGCGGACAGATACGCAGTATTTT. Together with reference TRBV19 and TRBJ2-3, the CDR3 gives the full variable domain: DGGITQSPKYLFRKEGQNVTLSCEQNLNHDAMYWYRQDPGQGLRLIYYSQIVNDFQKGDIAEGYSVSREKKESFPLTVTSAQKNPTAFYLCASSLAGGRTDTQYFGPGTRLTVL.

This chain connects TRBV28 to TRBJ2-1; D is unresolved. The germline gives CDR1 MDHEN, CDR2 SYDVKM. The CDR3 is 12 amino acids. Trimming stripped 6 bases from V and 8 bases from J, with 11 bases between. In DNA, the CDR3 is TGTGCCAGCAGATCGTCCTGGGATGAGCAGTTCTTC. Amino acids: CASRSSWDEQFF.

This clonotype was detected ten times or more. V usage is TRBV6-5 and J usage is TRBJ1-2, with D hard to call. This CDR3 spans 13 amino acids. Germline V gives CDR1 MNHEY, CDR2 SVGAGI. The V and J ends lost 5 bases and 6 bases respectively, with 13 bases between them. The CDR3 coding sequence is TGTGCCAGCAGTCCCCTTGGTAGGGATGGCTACACCTTC. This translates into CASSPLGRDGYTF.

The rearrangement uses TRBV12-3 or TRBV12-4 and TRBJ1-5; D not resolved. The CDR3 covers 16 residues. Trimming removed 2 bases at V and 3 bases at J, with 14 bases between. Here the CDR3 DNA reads TGTGCCAGCAGTTTAAATGATGGGATCCCCAATCAGCCCCAGCATTTT. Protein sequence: CASSLNDGIPNQPQHF.

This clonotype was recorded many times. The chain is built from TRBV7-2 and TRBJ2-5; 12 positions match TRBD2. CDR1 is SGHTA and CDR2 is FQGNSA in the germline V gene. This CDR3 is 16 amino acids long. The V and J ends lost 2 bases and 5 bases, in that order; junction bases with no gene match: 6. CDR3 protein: CASSLLAGGGSETQYF. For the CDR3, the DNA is TGTGCCAGCAGCTTACTAGCGGGAGGGGGGTCGGAGACCCAGTACTTC.

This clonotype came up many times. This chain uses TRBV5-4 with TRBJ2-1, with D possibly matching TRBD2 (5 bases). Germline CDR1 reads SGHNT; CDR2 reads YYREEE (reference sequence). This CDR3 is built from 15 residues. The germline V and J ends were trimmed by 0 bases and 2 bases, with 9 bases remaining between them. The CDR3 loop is CASSLAGNPYNEQFF. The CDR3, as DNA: TGTGCCAGCAGCTTGGCCGGGAATCCCTACAATGAGCAGTTCTTC.

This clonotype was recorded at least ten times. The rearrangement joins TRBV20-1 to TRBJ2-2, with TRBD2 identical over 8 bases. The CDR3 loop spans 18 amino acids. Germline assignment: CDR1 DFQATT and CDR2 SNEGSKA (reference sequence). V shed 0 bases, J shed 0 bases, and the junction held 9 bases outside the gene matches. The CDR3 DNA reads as TGCAGTGCTAGAGATGCCCTCTTTAGCGGGACGAACACCGGGGAGCTGTTTTTT. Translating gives CSARDALFSGTNTGELFF.

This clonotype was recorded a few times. CDR3 in amino acids: CSVEGQGPYGYTF. CDR3 nucleotide sequence: TGCAGCGTTGAGGGACAGGGGCCCTATGGCTACACCTTC. The V and J genes are TRBV29-1 and TRBJ1-2; 10 bases line up with TRBD1. This CDR3 has 13 amino acids. V lost 3 bases, J lost 4 bases, and 2 bases stayed unmatched. The germline gives CDR1 SQVTM, CDR2 ANQGSEA.

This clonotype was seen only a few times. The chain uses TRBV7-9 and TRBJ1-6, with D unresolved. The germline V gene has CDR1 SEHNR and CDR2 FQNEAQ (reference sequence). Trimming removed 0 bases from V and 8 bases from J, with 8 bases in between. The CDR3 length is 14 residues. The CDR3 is CASSLALVDSPLHF. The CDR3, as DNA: TGTGCCAGCAGCTTAGCACTTGTGGATTCACCCCTCCACTTT.

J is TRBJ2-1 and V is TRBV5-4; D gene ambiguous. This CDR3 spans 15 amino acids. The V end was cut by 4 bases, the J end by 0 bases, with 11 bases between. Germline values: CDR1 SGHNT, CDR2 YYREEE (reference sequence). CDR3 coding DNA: TGTGCCAGCAGCCCAAAGGCTCTCTCCTACAATGAGCAGTTCTTC. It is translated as CASSPKALSYNEQFF.

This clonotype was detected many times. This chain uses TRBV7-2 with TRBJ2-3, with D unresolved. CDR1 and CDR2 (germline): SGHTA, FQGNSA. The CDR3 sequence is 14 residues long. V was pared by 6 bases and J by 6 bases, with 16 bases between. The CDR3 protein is CASRPTRWGDTQYF. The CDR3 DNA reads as TGTGCCAGCAGACCGACCCGGTGGGGTGATACGCAGTATTTT.

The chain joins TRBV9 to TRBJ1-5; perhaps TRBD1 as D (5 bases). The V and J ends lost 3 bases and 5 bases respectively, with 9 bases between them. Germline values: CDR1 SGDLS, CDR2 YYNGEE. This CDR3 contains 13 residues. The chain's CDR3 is CASSAGHDQPQHF. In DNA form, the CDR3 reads TGTGCCAGCAGCGCAGGGCATGATCAGCCCCAGCATTTT.

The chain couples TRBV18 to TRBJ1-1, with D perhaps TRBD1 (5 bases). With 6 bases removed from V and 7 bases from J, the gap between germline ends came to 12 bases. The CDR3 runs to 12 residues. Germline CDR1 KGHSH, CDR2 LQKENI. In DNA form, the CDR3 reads TGTGCCAGCTCGCGAGGGGCTCTTGAAGCTTTCTTT. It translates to CASSRGALEAFF.

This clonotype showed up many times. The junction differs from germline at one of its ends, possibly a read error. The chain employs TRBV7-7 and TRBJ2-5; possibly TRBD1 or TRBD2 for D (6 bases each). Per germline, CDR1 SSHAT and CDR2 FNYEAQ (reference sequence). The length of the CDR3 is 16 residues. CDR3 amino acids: CASSLGGMGGAETQYF. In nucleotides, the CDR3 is TGTGCTAGCAGCTTAGGCGGTATGGGGGGCGCGGAGACCCAGTACTTC. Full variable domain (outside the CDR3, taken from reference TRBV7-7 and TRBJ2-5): GAGVSQSPRYKVTKRGQDVTLRCDPISSHATLYWYQQALGQGPEFLTYFNYEAQPDKSGLPSDRFSAERPEGSISTLTIQRTEQRDSAMYRCASSLGGMGGAETQYFGPGTRLLVL.

For the CDR3, the DNA is TGTGCCAGCAGCCCCCCGGGGGGGCTCTACGAGCAGTACTTC. Residues: CASSPPGGLYEQYF. The chain uses TRBV28 and TRBJ2-7, with 8 positions matching TRBD2. The CDR3 spans 14 residues. The J segment lost 3 bases and the V segment lost 6 bases, leaving 7 bases of the junction unmatched. Germline V gene sequence: CDR1 MDHEN, CDR2 SYDVKM.

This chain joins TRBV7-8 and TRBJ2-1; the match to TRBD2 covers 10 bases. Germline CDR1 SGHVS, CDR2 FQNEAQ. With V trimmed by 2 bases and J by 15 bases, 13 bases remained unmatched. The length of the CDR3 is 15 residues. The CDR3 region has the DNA TGTGCCAGCAGCTTATGGGAACTAGCGGTAGCGGGGGGGTTCTTC. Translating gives CASSLWELAVAGGFF.

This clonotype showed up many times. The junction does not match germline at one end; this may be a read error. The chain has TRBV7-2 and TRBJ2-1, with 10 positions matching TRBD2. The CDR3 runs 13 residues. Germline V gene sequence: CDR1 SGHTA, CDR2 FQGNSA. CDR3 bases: TGTGCCAGCACCTTAGCGGGAGGAGTTGAGCAGTTCTTC. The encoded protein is CASTLAGGVEQFF.

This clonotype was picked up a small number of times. DNA for the CDR3: TGTGCCACCAGTGATTCCAGGGAAGGCTGGAATTCACCCCTCCACTTT. It encodes CATSDSREGWNSPLHF. The J gene is TRBJ1-6, the V gene TRBV24-1; D is possibly TRBD1 (5 bases). The CDR3 loop spans 16 amino acids. Trimming removed 2 bases from V and 7 bases from J, with 14 bases in between. From germline, CDR1 is KGHDR and CDR2 SFDVKD.